Sequencing of this TCR beta chain was carried out in a study of T-cell memory formation after mild COVID-19. TCRdb fed the 5' RACE reads into MiXCR, producing one record per CDR3 protein. Among about 390,000 distinct CDR3 sequences listed, 20% to 25% were seen once. CDR1 MNHEY and CDR2 SMNVEV come from the germline V gene (reference sequence). V gave up 5 bases and J gave up 2 bases; unmatched junction bases: 7. CDR3 length: 15 amino acids. The J gene is TRBJ2-7, the V gene TRBV27; TRBD2 matches 9 bases. The TCR originated in an adult woman who had mild COVID-19 (a few samples of this study predate the infection). Cell type and time point are not known. Sequencing used PBMCs or a T cell subset sorted from them (not recorded which). For the CDR3, the DNA is TGTGCCAGCAGTCCCGATGCGGGAGGGCCCTACGAGCAGTACTTC. Translated, it gives CASSPDAGGPYEQYF.